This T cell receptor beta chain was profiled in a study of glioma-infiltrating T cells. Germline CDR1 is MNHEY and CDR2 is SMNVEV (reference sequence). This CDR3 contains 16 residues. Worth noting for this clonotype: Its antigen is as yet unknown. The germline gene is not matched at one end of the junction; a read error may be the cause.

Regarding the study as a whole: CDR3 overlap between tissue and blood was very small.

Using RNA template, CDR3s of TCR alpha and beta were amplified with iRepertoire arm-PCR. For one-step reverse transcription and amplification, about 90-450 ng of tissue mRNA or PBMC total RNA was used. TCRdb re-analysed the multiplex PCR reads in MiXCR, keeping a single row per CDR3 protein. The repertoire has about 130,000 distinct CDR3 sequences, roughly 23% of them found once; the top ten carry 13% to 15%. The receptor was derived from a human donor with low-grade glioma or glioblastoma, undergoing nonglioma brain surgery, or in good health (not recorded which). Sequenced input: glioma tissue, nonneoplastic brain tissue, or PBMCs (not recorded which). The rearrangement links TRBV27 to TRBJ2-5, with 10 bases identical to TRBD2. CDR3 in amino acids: CASSFFGTSVGATQSF. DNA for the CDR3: TGTGCCAGCAGTTTCTTCGGGACTAGCGTTGGTGCGACCCAGTCCTTC.